This TCR beta chain comes out of a study of cytomegalovirus exposure and HLA in healthy donors. Study observations and caveats: Cytomegalovirus status was reportedly diagnosed by the classifier with high sensitivity and specificity. Confirmation was obtained in vitro that a few CMV-associated chains are specific for CMV antigens. Rarity marked most TCR sequences, yet some public TCRs occurred in many donors.

This PCR relied on a set of 60 Vbeta primers and 13 Jbeta primers. The data were produced by immunoSEQ multiplex PCR, yet TCRdb's version contains in-frame clones alone and is incomplete. The sample lists 150,000 to 200,000 clones, 82% seen once, with approximately 1.5% in the top ten. In the case of this clone: As yet, its antigen is unknown.

CDR3 length: 15 residues. CDR1 and CDR2 from the germline V gene are MNHNY and SVGAGI (reference sequence). After removal of 4 bases from V and 6 bases from J, the junction contained 7 bases not matched to a gene. The sequenced material came from PBMCs. The chain recombines TRBV6-6 with TRBJ2-2; 8 positions match TRBD2. The sequence derives from a girl aged 10 to 17 in good health and CMV-seropositive. The CDR3 here is CASSWRRGGPGELFF. The CDR3 nucleotides are TGTGCCAGCAGTTGGCGCCGCGGGGGGCCCGGGGAGCTGTTTTTT.